The next 30 T cell receptor beta chains were all read from a single sample in a study of beta chain features in type 1 diabetes. Reverse transcribing all isolated RNA meant expressed TCRB transcripts were sequenced. Generated by immunoSEQ multiplex PCR, the TCRdb table keeps only in-frame clones and is missing some. Of around 44,000 clones in the sample, around 52% were seen once. What was sequenced was Tregs from blood. Receptors originate from a woman under 30 in good health.

The CDR3 region is CASSLRESGYTF. In DNA form, the CDR3 reads TGTGCCAGCAGCTTAAGGGAGAGTGGCTACACCTTC. The chain is built from TRBV7-9 and TRBJ1-2; the D is unclear. The CDR3 is 12 residues long. V was shortened by 2 bases and J by 7 bases, with 8 bases between the two germline ends. Germline loops: CDR1 SEHNR, CDR2 FQNEAQ (reference sequence).

The chain is built from TRBV6-4 and TRBJ1-1; 9 bases are a match to TRBD1. Trimming cost V 4 bases and J 10 bases; bases outside gene matches: 4. Germline values: CDR1 MRHNA, CDR2 SNTAGT. CDR3 length: 12 amino acids. The DNA for the CDR3 is TGTGCCAGCAGTGGGGACAGGGTTCGAGCTTTCTTT. It yields the protein CASSGDRVRAFF.

This chain uses TRBV11-2 with TRBJ2-1; maybe TRBD1 (6 bases). Trimming removed 4 bases from V and 1 base from J, with 11 bases in between. Looked up from germline, CDR1 is SGHAT and CDR2 is FQNNGV. This CDR3 has 15 residues. CDR3 protein: CASSWDGTSYNEQFF. DNA for the CDR3: TGTGCCAGCAGCTGGGACGGGACATCCTACAATGAGCAGTTCTTC. The entire variable domain, with the rest obtained from reference TRBV11-2 and TRBJ2-1, is as follows: EAGVAQSPRYKIIEKRQSVAFWCNPISGHATLYWYQQILGQGPKLLIQFQNNGVVDDSQLPKDRFSAERLKGVDSTLKIQPAKLEDSAVYLCASSWDGTSYNEQFFGPGTRLTVL.

The chain combines TRBV30 with TRBJ2-4, with a weak D call TRBD1 (5 bases). CDR1 GTSNPN and CDR2 SVGIG come from the germline V gene (reference sequence). V was shortened by 7 bases and J by 0 bases, with 22 bases between the two germline ends. This CDR3 is 17 amino acids long. In nucleotides, the CDR3 is TGTGCCTCCACTACAGGTTACAATTTTCTAGCCAAAAACATTCAGTACTTC. This sequence encodes CASTTGYNFLAKNIQYF.

In its sample, this clone was seen a few times. The gene calls are TRBV28 and TRBJ2-1; TRBD2 matches 11 bases. The V gene's germline CDR1 is MDHEN and CDR2 SYDVKM. This CDR3 contains 15 residues. V dropped 7 bases and J dropped 6; count of bases not matched to a gene: 8. Here the CDR3 DNA reads TGTGCCAGCACCAAAACTAGCGGGAGAATCAATGAGCAGTTCTTC. It specifies CASTKTSGRINEQFF.

This clone was observed a few times. This sequence joins TRBV18 and TRBJ2-1, with TRBD1 as a possible D gene (6 bases). The CDR3 has 12 amino acids. V lost 2 bases to trimming and J lost 9 bases, with 8 bases between them. Germline CDR1 is KGHSH and CDR2 is LQKENI. CDR3 nucleotides: TGTGCCAGCTCACCAAACAGGGTTGAGCAGTTCTTC. It is translated as CASSPNRVEQFF.

Comments on this clone: Given the absence of the conserved phenylalanine or tryptophan at the CDR3 end, a read error is likely. The chain employs TRBV30 and TRBJ1-3; D is unresolved. The V gene lost 1 base and the J gene lost 0 bases, with 7 bases spanning the gap. Per germline, CDR1 GTSNPN and CDR2 SVGIG (reference sequence). This CDR3 contains 14 residues. The CDR3 loop is CAWSAGNSGNTIYS. Written as DNA, the CDR3 is TGTGCCTGGAGTGCGGGGAACTCTGGAAACACCATATATTCT.

The CDR3 DNA sequence: TGTGCCAGCAGTGTCGCGCCAAGGAGGAACACTGAAGCTTTCTTT. Translating it yields CASSVAPRRNTEAFF. The J gene is TRBJ1-1, the V gene TRBV7-2, with no clear D. The CDR3 totals 15 residues. Germline V lookup: CDR1 SGHTA, CDR2 FQGNSA. The V and J ends lost 6 bases and 1 base respectively, with 15 bases between them.

The CDR3 bases are TGTGCCAGCAAGGCAGGGAGGGGGACTGAAGCTTTCTTT. Encoded protein: CASKAGRGTEAFF. The chain joins TRBV28 to TRBJ1-1; D perhaps matches TRBD1 (6 bases). The CDR3 contains 13 residues. Germline CDR1 MDHEN, CDR2 SYDVKM. V dropped 7 bases and J dropped 5 bases, with 14 bases sitting between them.

This clone has only a few counts. The chain uses TRBV28 and TRBJ2-5; 7 nucleotides line up with TRBD2. The ends lost 8 bases at V and 1 base at J; junction bases unmatched: 10. Germline CDR1 is MDHEN and CDR2 is SYDVKM. There are 15 residues in the CDR3. CDR3 region: CASWGGDWGQETQYF. CDR3 coding DNA: TGTGCCAGCTGGGGGGGAGACTGGGGCCAAGAGACCCAGTACTTC.

This chain uses TRBV10-3 with TRBJ1-2; D call uncertain. Germline loops: CDR1 ENHRY, CDR2 SYGVKD. Deletions cut 4 bases from V and 6 bases from J, with 6 bases between. This CDR3 spans 11 amino acids. The CDR3 loop reads CAISAEDGYTF. CDR3 sequence (DNA): TGTGCCATCAGTGCGGAGGATGGCTACACCTTC.

The chain uses TRBV7-2 and TRBJ2-7, with TRBD2 matching 10 bases. The CDR3 is 15 residues long. The trim removed 6 bases at V and 1 base at J, leaving 6 bases unmatched. The germline CDR1 and CDR2 sequences are SGHTA and FQGNSA. The CDR3 region has the DNA TGTGCCAGCAGTCGCCCGGGACTAGCGTCCTACGAGCAGTACTTC. Translation gives CASSRPGLASYEQYF.

The genes are TRBV5-1 and TRBJ1-4; D may be TRBD1 (5 bases). The CDR3 extends over 14 amino acids. Trimming stripped 3 bases from V and 7 bases from J, with 13 bases between. Germline V gene data show CDR1 as SGHRS and CDR2 as YFSETQ. CDR3 region: CASSWGLLSEKLFF. In nucleotides, the CDR3 is TGCGCCAGCAGCTGGGGACTGCTCAGTGAAAAACTGTTTTTT.

The chain is built from TRBV15 and TRBJ2-6; TRBD1 matches 8 bases. Germline V gives CDR1 LNHNV, CDR2 YYDKDF (reference sequence). With 4 bases clipped from V and 4 bases from J, the junction kept 3 bases outside the gene matches. This CDR3 is built from 15 residues. CDR3 nucleotide sequence: TGTGCCACCAGCACCCGGACAGGGGGGGCCAACGTCCTGACTTTC. Protein: CATSTRTGGANVLTF.

This chain uses TRBV18 with TRBJ2-3; 10 bases are a match to TRBD1. From germline, CDR1 is KGHSH and CDR2 LQKENI. The CDR3 is 15 residues long. V shed 3 bases, J shed 2 bases, and the junction held 2 bases outside the gene matches. CDR3 in amino acids: CASSPGTGATDTQYF. In DNA, the CDR3 is TGTGCCAGCTCACCCGGGACAGGGGCCACAGATACGCAGTATTTT.

The chain uses TRBV7-2 and TRBJ2-7; 7 nucleotides line up with TRBD2. The CDR3 runs to 14 residues. Germline CDR1 SGHTA, CDR2 FQGNSA. V lost 7 bases, J lost 2 bases, and 8 bases stayed unmatched. CDR3 DNA: TGTGCCAGCACCTCCTGGCGGGAGCCCTACGAGCAGTACTTC. Translated, it gives CASTSWREPYEQYF.

DNA of the CDR3: TGTGCCAGCAGCTTGGAAGGACTAGCGGGGTCCTCGTATTTT. This sequence encodes CASSLEGLAGSSYF. V is TRBV7-3 and J is TRBJ2-3, with 12 nucleotides matching TRBD2. Trimming removed 3 bases from V and 14 bases from J; junction bases left unmatched: 9. The CDR3 extends over 14 amino acids. Germline V gene sequence: CDR1 SGHTA, CDR2 FQGTGA.

This clone was seen more than once but under ten times. J is TRBJ1-5 and V is TRBV19; D might be TRBD1 (6 bases). This CDR3 is 15 amino acids long. Trimming cost V 6 bases and J 1 base, with 13 bases left between them. CDR1 LNHDA and CDR2 SQIVND come from the germline V gene (reference sequence). CDR3 in amino acids: CASSPSQGSNQPQHF. CDR3 in DNA: TGTGCCAGTAGCCCCTCCCAGGGGAGCAATCAGCCCCAGCATTTT.

This clone was seen a few times. V and J are TRBV5-1 and TRBJ2-1; TRBD2 agrees at 9 bases. The germline V gene has CDR1 SGHRS and CDR2 YFSETQ. The CDR3 sequence is 15 residues long. V lost 0 bases, J lost 6 bases, and 4 bases stayed unmatched. DNA for the CDR3: TGCGCCAGCAGCTTGGCCCTACTAGCGGGCAATGAGCAGTTCTTC. Translated, it gives CASSLALLAGNEQFF.

This clone has a handful of counts. J is TRBJ2-7 and V is TRBV4-3, with TRBD1 identical over 9 bases. J gave up 6 bases and V 4 bases, and 7 bases lay outside the gene matches. The CDR3 covers 14 residues. The germline V gene has CDR1 LGHNA and CDR2 YSLEER. The CDR3 here is CASSPGTGSSEQYF. DNA of the CDR3: TGCGCCAGCAGCCCTGGGACAGGGTCGAGCGAGCAGTACTTC.

Turning to this clone: One end of the junction is discordant with germline, which a read error may explain. V is TRBV7-7 and J is TRBJ2-5, with a weak D call TRBD2 (6 bases). There are 15 residues in the CDR3. Germline assignment: CDR1 SSHAT and CDR2 FNYEAQ (reference sequence). As DNA, the CDR3 is TGTGCTAGCAGCTTAGCTGGAGGGTCTAAAGAGACCCAGTACTTC. Protein sequence: CASSLAGGSKETQYF.

This chain joins TRBV5-4 and TRBJ2-7, with 13 bases that match TRBD2. This CDR3 is built from 16 residues. Losses at the gene ends were 2 bases for V and 4 bases for J; bases not matched to a gene: 6. From germline, CDR1 is SGHNT and CDR2 YYREEE (reference sequence). The CDR3 bases are TGTGCCAGCAGCTTCCGGACTAGCGGGAGTTGGTACGAGCAGTACTTC. It specifies CASSFRTSGSWYEQYF. The full variable domain, rest sourced from reference TRBV5-4 and TRBJ2-7, is ETGVTQSPTHLIKTRGQQVTLRCSSQSGHNTVSWYQQALGQGPQFIFQYYREEENGRGNFPPRFSGLQFPNYSSELNVNALELDDSALYLCASSFRTSGSWYEQYFGPGTRLTVT.

This clone came up once. This chain joins TRBV7-8 and TRBJ1-2; D ambiguous. Germline assignment: CDR1 SGHVS and CDR2 FQNEAQ. Trimming stripped 1 base from V and 4 bases from J, with 13 bases between. The CDR3 is made up of 15 amino acids. CDR3 sequence: CASSLERGPSYGYTF. CDR3 coding DNA: TGTGCCAGCAGCTTAGAGCGTGGCCCTTCCTATGGCTACACCTTC.

The chain recombines TRBV7-9 with TRBJ2-3; TRBD2 aligns across 12 bases. Germline assignment: CDR1 SEHNR and CDR2 FQNEAQ (reference sequence). The CDR3 totals 15 residues. V dropped 4 bases and J dropped 4; count of bases not matched to a gene: 3. CDR3: CASSSLAGGPDTQYF. The CDR3 DNA follows: TGTGCCAGCAGCTCGCTAGCGGGAGGGCCAGATACGCAGTATTTT.

This clone showed up just a few times. The chain is built from TRBV7-8 and TRBJ2-3; 11 nucleotides line up with TRBD2. Germline CDR1 and CDR2: SGHVS and FQNEAQ. The CDR3 length is 16 residues. Losses at the gene ends were 3 bases for V and 0 bases for J; bases not matched to a gene: 2. Here the CDR3 reads CASSFSSGGSTDTQYF. The CDR3 nucleotides are TGTGCCAGCAGCTTCTCTAGCGGGGGGAGCACAGATACGCAGTATTTT.

This clone was detected once. V gene TRBV28 combines with J gene TRBJ2-1; a weak D match, TRBD1 (6 bases). With 10 bases removed from V and 10 bases from J, the gap between germline ends came to 23 bases. The CDR3 is made up of 14 amino acids. Germline V lookup: CDR1 MDHEN, CDR2 SYDVKM. The CDR3 region is CAIRIGQTGREQFF. CDR3 DNA sequence: TGTGCCATCAGAATTGGCCAAACAGGGCGCGAGCAGTTCTTC.

The V gene is TRBV7-2, the J gene TRBJ1-4; 10 nucleotides line up with TRBD1. The germline CDR1 and CDR2 sequences are SGHTA and FQGNSA. V was clipped by 5 bases and J by 0 bases; unmatched bases: 3. The CDR3 totals 16 residues. The CDR3 region is CASSLGTGATNEKLFF. In DNA, the CDR3 is TGTGCCAGCAGCCTTGGGACAGGGGCAACTAATGAAAAACTGTTTTTT.

The rearrangement uses TRBV29-1 and TRBJ1-2; 7 bases map to TRBD1. The CDR3 covers 11 residues. CDR1 SQVTM and CDR2 ANQGSEA come from the germline V gene. The V and J ends lost 7 bases and 5 bases, in that order; junction bases with no gene match: 4. In nucleotides, the CDR3 is TGCAGCGGCAGGGGGGATTATGGCTACACCTTC. Translation: CSGRGDYGYTF.

This chain joins TRBV10-3 and TRBJ2-5, with 10 bases identical to TRBD2. This CDR3 contains 12 residues. Trimming removed 4 bases from V and 7 bases from J; junction bases left unmatched: 0. The V gene's germline CDR1 is ENHRY and CDR2 SYGVKD. DNA for the CDR3: TGTGCCATCAGTGGGACTAGCGGGACCCAGTACTTC. Its translation: CAISGTSGTQYF.

This clone appeared a few times. The V and J genes are TRBV5-4 and TRBJ2-6; TRBD1 agrees at 9 bases. V trimming: 7 bases; J trimming: 2 bases; junction bases outside the gene matches: 4. Germline CDR1 is SGHNT and CDR2 is YYREEE (reference sequence). The CDR3 runs to 15 residues. CDR3 residues: CASEGQGAGANVLTF. CDR3 nucleotides: TGTGCCAGCGAGGGACAGGGAGCTGGGGCCAACGTCCTGACTTTC.